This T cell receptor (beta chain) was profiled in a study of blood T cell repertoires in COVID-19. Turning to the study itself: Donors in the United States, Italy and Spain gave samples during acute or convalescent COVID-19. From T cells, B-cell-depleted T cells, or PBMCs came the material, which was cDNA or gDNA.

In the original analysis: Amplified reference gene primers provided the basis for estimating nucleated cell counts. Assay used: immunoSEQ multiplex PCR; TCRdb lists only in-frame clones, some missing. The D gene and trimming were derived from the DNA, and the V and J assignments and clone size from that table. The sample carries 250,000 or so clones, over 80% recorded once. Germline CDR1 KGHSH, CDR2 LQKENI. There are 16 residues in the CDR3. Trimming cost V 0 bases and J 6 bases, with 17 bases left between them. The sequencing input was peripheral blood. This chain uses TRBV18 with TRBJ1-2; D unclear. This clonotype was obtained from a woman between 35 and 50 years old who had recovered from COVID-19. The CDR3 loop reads CASSPPVSKRTDGYTF. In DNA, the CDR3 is TGTGCCAGCTCACCACCGGTGTCAAAGCGGACGGATGGCTACACCTTC.